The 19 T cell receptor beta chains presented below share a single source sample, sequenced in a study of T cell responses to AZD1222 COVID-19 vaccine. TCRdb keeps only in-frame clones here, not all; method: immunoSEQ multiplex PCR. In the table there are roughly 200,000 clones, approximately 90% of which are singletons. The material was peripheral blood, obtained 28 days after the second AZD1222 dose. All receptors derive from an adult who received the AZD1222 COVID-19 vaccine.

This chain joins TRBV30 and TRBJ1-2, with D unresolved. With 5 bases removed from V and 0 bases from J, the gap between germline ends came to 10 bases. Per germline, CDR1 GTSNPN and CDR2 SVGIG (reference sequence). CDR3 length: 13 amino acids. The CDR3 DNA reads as TGTGCCTGGTCTAGGGTAGCTAACTATGGCTACACCTTC. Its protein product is CAWSRVANYGYTF.

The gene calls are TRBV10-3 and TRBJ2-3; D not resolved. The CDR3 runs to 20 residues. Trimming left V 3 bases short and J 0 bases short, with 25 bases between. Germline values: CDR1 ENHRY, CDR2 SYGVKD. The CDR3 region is CAISDPKGSGQPRSTDTQYF. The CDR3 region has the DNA TGTGCCATCAGTGACCCGAAGGGTAGTGGTCAGCCTCGTAGCACAGATACGCAGTATTTT.

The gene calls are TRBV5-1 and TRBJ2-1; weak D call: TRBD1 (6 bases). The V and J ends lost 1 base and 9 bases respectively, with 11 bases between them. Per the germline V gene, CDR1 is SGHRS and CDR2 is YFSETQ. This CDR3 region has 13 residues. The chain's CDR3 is CASSLHPRGEQFF. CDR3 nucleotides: TGCGCCAGCAGCTTGCACCCCAGGGGTGAGCAGTTCTTC.

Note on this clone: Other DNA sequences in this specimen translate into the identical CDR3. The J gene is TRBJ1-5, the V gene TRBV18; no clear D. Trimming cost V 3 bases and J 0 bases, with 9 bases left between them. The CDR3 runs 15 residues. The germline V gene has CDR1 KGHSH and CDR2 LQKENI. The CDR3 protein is CASSPGRNSNQPQHF. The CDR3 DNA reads TGTGCCAGCTCACCGGGCAGAAATAGCAATCAGCCCCAGCATTTT.

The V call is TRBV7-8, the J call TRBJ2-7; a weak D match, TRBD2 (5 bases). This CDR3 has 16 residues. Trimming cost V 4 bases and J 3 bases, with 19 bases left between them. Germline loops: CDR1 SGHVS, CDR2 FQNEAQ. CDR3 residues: CASSWLGSGSSYEQYF. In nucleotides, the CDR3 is TGTGCCAGCAGCTGGTTGGGGAGCGGCTCGAGCTACGAGCAGTACTTC.

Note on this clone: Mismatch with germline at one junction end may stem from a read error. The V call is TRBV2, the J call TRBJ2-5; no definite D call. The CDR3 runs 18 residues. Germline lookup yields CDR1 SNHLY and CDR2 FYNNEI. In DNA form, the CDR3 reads TGTGCCAGCAGTGAAGCTCTTGTACCCCGGGCCGAGCAAGAGGCCCAGTACTTC. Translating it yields CASSEALVPRAEQEAQYF. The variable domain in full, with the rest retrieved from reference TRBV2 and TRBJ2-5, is EPEVTQTPSHQVTQMGQEVILRCVPISNHLYFYWYRQILGQKVEFLVSFYNNEISEKSEIFDDQFSVERPDGSNFTLKIRSTKLEDSAMYFCASSEALVPRAEQEAQYFGPGTRLLVL.

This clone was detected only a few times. The DNA for the CDR3 is TGTGCCAGCAGCGTAGCTACTAGCGGGAGACGTAATGAGCAGTTCTTC. It is translated as CASSVATSGRRNEQFF. V usage is TRBV9 and J usage is TRBJ2-1, with 11 bases aligning to TRBD2. The junction had 6 bases not matched to a gene; V was cut back by 0 bases and J by 7 bases. Germline V gene data show CDR1 as SGDLS and CDR2 as YYNGEE. This CDR3 has 16 residues. The entire variable domain, with the rest obtained from reference TRBV9 and TRBJ2-1, is as follows: DSGVTQTPKHLITATGQRVTLRCSPRSGDLSVYWYQQSLDQGLQFLIQYYNGEERAKGNILERFSAQQFPDLHSELNLSSLELGDSALYFCASSVATSGRRNEQFFGPGTRLTVL.

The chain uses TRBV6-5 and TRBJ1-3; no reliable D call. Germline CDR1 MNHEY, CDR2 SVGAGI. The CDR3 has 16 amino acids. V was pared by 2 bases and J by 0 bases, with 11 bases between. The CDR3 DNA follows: TGTGCCAGCAGTTACAGCGGCAGGTTCTCTGGAAACACCATATATTTT. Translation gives CASSYSGRFSGNTIYF.

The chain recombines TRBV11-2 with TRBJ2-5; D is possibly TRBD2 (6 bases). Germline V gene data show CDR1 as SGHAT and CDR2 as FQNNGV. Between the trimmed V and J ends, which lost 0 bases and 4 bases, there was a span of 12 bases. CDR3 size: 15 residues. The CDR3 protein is CASSLEGLARETQYF. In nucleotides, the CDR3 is TGTGCCAGCAGCTTAGAGGGACTCGCCAGAGAGACCCAGTACTTC.

DNA for the CDR3: TGCAGTGCCCCCCGGACCCATGGCTACACCTTC. Its protein product is CSAPRTHGYTF. V and J are TRBV20-1 and TRBJ1-2; D ambiguous. Trimming pared 6 bases from V and 6 bases from J, leaving 11 bases between. The CDR3 is 11 residues long. CDR1 and CDR2 from the germline V gene are DFQATT and SNEGSKA (reference sequence).

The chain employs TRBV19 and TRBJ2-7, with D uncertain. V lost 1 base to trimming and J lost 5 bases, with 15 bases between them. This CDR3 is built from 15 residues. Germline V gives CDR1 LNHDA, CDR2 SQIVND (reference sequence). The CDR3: CASSIGAAGSNEQYF. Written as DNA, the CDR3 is TGTGCCAGTAGTATAGGGGCAGCCGGATCCAACGAGCAGTACTTC.

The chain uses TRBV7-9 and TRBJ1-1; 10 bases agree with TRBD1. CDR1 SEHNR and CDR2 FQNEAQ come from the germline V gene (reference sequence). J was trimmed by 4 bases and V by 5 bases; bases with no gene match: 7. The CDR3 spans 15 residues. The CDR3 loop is CASSPRDRGRTEAFF. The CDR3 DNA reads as TGTGCCAGCAGCCCCCGGGACAGGGGCCGCACTGAAGCTTTCTTT.

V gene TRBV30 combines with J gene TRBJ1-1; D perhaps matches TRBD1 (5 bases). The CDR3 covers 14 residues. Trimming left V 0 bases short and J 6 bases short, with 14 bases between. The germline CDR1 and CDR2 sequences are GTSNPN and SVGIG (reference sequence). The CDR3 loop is CAWSVQEVGAEAFF. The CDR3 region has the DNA TGTGCCTGGAGTGTACAGGAGGTTGGCGCTGAAGCTTTCTTT.

This CDR3 reads CASSLGQQETQYF. The DNA of the CDR3 is TGTGCCAGCAGCTTAGGTCAACAAGAGACCCAGTACTTC. This sequence joins TRBV11-3 and TRBJ2-5; no definite D call. The V end was cut by 1 base, the J end by 2 bases, with 5 bases between. Germline CDR1 reads SGHNT; CDR2 reads YENEEA. There are 13 residues in the CDR3.

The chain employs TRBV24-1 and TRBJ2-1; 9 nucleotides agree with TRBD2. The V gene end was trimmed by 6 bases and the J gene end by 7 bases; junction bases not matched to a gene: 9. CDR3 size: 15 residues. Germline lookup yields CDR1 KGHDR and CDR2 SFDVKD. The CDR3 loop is CATSWGVAGVNEQFF. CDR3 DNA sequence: TGTGCCACCAGTTGGGGGGTAGCGGGAGTTAATGAGCAGTTCTTC.

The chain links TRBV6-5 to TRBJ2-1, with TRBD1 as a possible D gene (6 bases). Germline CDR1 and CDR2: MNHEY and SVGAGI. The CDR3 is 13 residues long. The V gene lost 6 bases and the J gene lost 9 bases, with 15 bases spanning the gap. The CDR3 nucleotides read TGTGCCAGCAGCCGGAGTCAGGGGAGTGAGCAGTTCTTC. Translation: CASSRSQGSEQFF.

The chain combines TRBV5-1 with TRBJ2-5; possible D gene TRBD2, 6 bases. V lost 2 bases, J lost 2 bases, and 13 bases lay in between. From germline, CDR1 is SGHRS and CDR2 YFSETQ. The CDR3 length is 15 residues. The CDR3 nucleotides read TGCGCCAGCAGCTTAGGAGCGGGCCCGCAAGAGACCCAGTACTTC. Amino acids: CASSLGAGPQETQYF.

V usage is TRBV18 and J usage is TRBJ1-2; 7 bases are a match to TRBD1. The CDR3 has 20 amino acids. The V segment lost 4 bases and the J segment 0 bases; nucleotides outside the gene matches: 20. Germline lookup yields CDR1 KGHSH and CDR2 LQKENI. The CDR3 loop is CASSLPSPRGGTETNYGYTF. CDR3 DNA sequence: TGTGCCAGCTCACTTCCTTCCCCGAGGGGAGGGACAGAGACTAACTATGGCTACACCTTC.

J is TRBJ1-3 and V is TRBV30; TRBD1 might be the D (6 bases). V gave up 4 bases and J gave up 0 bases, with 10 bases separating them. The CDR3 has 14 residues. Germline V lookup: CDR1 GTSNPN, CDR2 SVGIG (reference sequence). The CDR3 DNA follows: TGTGCCTGGAACGGACAGAACTCTGGAAACACCATATATTTT. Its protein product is CAWNGQNSGNTIYF.